This entry concerns a single T cell receptor beta chain. Per the original data handling: Reference gene primer amplification in the assay estimated nucleated cell counts. Profiled with immunoSEQ multiplex PCR; TCRdb holds only in-frame clones, not every one. V and J calls and clone size are copied from that table; D and trimming were computed from the DNA. The table lists approximately 110,000 clones, around nine tenths of them singletons, with 0.7% to 0.9% in the top ten. V was shortened by 3 bases and J by 3 bases, with 11 bases between the two germline ends. This CDR3 has 14 amino acids. Germline assignment: CDR1 KGHSH and CDR2 LQKENI. The data were taken from a study of blood T cell repertoires in COVID-19. Overall study context: PBMCs, B-cell-depleted T cells, or T cells provided the cDNA or gDNA that made up the material.

The sequenced sample consisted of peripheral blood. V usage is TRBV18 and J usage is TRBJ2-5; possible D gene TRBD2, 7 bases. The TCR originated in a woman aged 50 to 60 with active or convalescent COVID-19. The CDR3 reads CASSPRGAEETQYF. The CDR3 DNA is TGTGCCAGCTCACCCCGGGGGGCGGAAGAGACCCAGTACTTC.